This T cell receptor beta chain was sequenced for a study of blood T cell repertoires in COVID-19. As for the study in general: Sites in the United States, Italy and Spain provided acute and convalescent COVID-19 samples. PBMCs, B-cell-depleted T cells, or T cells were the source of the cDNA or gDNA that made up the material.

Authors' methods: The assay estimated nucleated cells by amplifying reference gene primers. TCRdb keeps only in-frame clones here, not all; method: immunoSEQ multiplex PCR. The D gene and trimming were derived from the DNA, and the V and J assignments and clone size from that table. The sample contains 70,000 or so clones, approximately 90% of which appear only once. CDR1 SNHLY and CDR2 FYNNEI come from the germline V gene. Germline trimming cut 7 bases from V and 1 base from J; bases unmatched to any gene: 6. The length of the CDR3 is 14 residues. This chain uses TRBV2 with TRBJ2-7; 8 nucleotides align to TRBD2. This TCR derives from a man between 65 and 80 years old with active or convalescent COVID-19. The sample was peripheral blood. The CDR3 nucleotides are TGTGCCAGCACCGATAGCGGGGCTTCCTACGAGCAGTACTTC. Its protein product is CASTDSGASYEQYF.